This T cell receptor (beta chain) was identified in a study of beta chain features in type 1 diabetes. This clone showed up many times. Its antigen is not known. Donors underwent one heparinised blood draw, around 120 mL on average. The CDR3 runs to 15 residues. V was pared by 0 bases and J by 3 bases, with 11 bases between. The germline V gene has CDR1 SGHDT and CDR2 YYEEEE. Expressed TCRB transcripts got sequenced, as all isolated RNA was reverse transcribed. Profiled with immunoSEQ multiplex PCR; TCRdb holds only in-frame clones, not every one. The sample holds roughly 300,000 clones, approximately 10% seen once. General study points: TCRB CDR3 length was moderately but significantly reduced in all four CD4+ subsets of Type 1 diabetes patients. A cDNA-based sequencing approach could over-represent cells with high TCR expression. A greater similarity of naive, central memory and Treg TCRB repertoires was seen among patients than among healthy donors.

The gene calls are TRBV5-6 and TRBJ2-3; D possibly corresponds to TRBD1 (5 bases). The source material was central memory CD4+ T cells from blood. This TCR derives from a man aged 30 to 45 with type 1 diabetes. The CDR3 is CASSLDTGGTDTQYF. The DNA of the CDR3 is TGTGCCAGCAGCTTGGATACAGGTGGGACAGATACGCAGTATTTT.